This T cell receptor (beta chain) emerged from a study of cytomegalovirus exposure and HLA in healthy donors. Findings and limits, study-wide: According to reports, the classifier identified cytomegalovirus status with high specificity and sensitivity. The study listed approximately 160 cytomegalovirus-associated TCR beta chains. Specificity for CMV antigens was confirmed in vitro for a few of the CMV-associated chains. Within the 120 or so validation repertoires, first-cohort TCR clusters tended to co-occur, according to a later analysis.

The CDR3 spans 17 residues. V lost 2 bases, J lost 0 bases, and 14 bases lay in between. Germline V gives CDR1 MDHEN, CDR2 SYDVKM. Some clones are missing from TCRdb's copy, which holds only in-frame ones; the method was immunoSEQ multiplex PCR. The sample carries some 80,000 clones, roughly 96% recorded once. As to this clone: Its antigen is not known.

The sample comprised PBMCs. The V call is TRBV28, the J call TRBJ1-3, with D possibly being TRBD1 (6 bases). The sequence derives from a woman between 18 and 29 years old in good health and CMV-seronegative. CDR3 sequence reads: CASSLPRQDFSGNTIYF. In nucleotides, the CDR3 is TGTGCCAGCAGTTTACCCCGACAGGATTTCTCTGGAAACACCATATATTTT.